Sequencing of this T cell receptor (beta chain) was carried out in a study of cytomegalovirus exposure and HLA in healthy donors (dated by TCRdb to 2016 to 2017). Looking at the study overall: An earlier analysis of approximately 640 of the donors reported 250 to 300 Gb of sequence data and approximately 110 million unique TCR beta sequences from roughly 180 million T cells. Approximately 310 gigabases of sequencing data and approximately 85 million unique TCR sequences were included in an early release covering about 700 HLA-typed donors. The genetic ancestry cluster associated with self-reported Caucasian donors included 81% of the 398 genotyped donors. The study aimed to test whether signatures of past pathogen exposure could be identified by cataloging public T cell receptors. The study profiled the T cell repertoires of hundreds of subjects by immunosequencing and related them to cytomegalovirus serostatus. In addition to the first cohort of 666 subjects, a separate validation cohort of approximately 110 different subjects was used. To predict cytomegalovirus infection status, the study brought together high-throughput TCR immunosequencing, statistical association of individual TCRs with disease status, and machine learning. To study patterns of TCR occurrence, a later analysis re-analyzed previously published TCR beta repertoires from just over 650 donors and added high-resolution HLA genotyping. Rather than using new phenotypic data, the later analysis identified candidate immune exposures from TCR beta sequences and from how often those sequences occurred across donors. To decide whether each TCR beta V gene segment behaved as functional or pseudogenic, an earlier analysis of 587 of the donors relied on high-throughput TCR beta sequencing. Donor age, sex, ethnicity and CMV serostatus were compiled together with the repertoire data. Genome-wide SNP genotypes for about 65% of the roughly 700 donors were used in a later genetic analysis, which treated that subset as a discovery cohort. Every discovery cohort repertoire had been produced on one sequencing platform. Class I and class II HLA loci were covered by the typing at four-digit resolution. Typing coverage varied by locus: 629-630 donors for A, B, C, DRB1 and DQB1; more than 500 for DQA1; around 570 for DPA1; some 470 for DPB1. Because of strong linkage in the cohort, roughly five DR-DQ haplotypes were treated as single units for association and clustering. Among about 390 genotyped donors of the cohort, an average of around 240,000 unique TCR beta nucleotide sequences were sequenced per donor, roughly a sixth of them non-productive.

The protocol used for the library was the immunoSEQ multiplex PCR assay. The multiplex PCR relied on a mix of 60 forward primers for TCR Vbeta segments and 13 reverse primers for TCR Jbeta segments. The CDR3 region of rearranged TCR beta genes was amplified from genomic DNA by a multiplex PCR assay. Amplified TCR beta libraries were sequenced as 87-base-pair reads on the Illumina HiSeq System. The study's own analysis went as follows. A later analysis tallied 75 million to 85 million unique TCR beta chains across the 600 to 700 repertoires, and around 10 million of those chains were shared by two or more donors. A nearest-neighbor algorithm error-corrected the raw reads and collapsed the reads into unique sequences, merging closely related sequences to remove PCR and sequencing errors. To assign V, D and J gene segments, CDR3 sequences were aligned to IMGT reference sequences. For a sequence to be retained, a match of at least six nucleotides was required to both a V gene segment and a J gene segment. Rearrangements were classified as productive when the CDR3 lacked stop codons and remained in frame with V and J, and all other rearrangements were classified as non-productive. CDR3 was defined by IMGT convention, running from the second conserved V-encoded cysteine to the conserved J-encoded phenylalanine. The earlier analysis of roughly 590 of the donors excluded sequences that lacked an unambiguous match to a single V gene segment. An earlier analysis of over 450 of the donors classified V segments as functional when productive rearrangements were above 56.7% and as segregating when the standard deviation between donors was above 5%. A statistical classification framework was built for diagnosing cytomegalovirus status from the catalog of TCR beta chain sequences. In a later analysis, V and J genes were assigned by comparing TCR nucleotide sequences against IMGT/GENE-DB human TR gene sequences. The TCRdist pipeline was used in a later analysis to assign CDR3 sequences and most-parsimonious VDJ recombination scenarios. In a later analysis, each TCR beta chain was defined by its CDR3 amino acid sequence together with its V-gene family, and reads without a unique V-gene family were excluded. As a way to deal with suspected cross-contamination and a sequencing artifact, a later analysis dropped over 550 nucleotide sequences that were highly shared and had low generation probability. For each public chain, a later analysis derived a clonal expansion index from normalized ranks of inferred template counts within each repertoire. A later analysis computed generation probabilities with a VDJ recombination model fitted to out-of-frame rearrangements, and checked the results against IGoR. In a later analysis, TCR-TCR, TCR-HLA and TCR-CMV co-occurrence was scored with hypergeometric tests, and a repertoire-size bias correction was applied to TCR pairs. False discovery rates were estimated in a later analysis by permuting HLA or CMV assignments 20 times. In a later analysis, co-occurring TCRs were grouped with DBSCAN, and TCRdist sequence similarity was added when clustering was performed within HLA-allele-positive subsets. Repertoires with fewer than 30,000 or more than 120,000 public chains were left out of co-occurrence clustering, as were a few repertoires with anomalous nucleotide sharing. The table was pulled from immuneACCESS by TCRdb, which kept in-frame rearrangements only. Such tables lose some clones; where checked, under half of the loss comes from unresolved V genes, and the rest has no known cause. The DNA gave D and trimming, while V, J and clone size come from that table. This sample lists more than 40,000 clones; about 84% were detected once. In total, the top ten clones hold around 3% of the sample.

A word on this clone: Its specific antigen is unknown. Within one base of it there is no much larger clone, and no base qualities were kept.

The CDR3 spans 15 residues, from the cysteine through the phenylalanine. Only the CDR3 DNA stays, 45 bases, in frame from base 1. The junction shows trimming of 1 base on V and 6 bases on J, plus 15 bases between the germline ends. The germline V gene sets CDR1 to SGHTA and CDR2 to FQGNSA. The cohort comprised some 730 healthy bone marrow donors. All cohort members were sampled while nominally healthy, although unrecorded immune exposures were likely present. The donor was CMV seronegative and belonged to the group of several hundred seronegative cohort members. Every donor gave a peripheral blood sample, and the peripheral blood mononuclear cells from that sample were used for TCR beta sequencing. Genomic DNA was extracted from the blood cell samples with the Qiagen DNeasy Blood Extraction Kit. Broad study findings and their caveats: While some public TCRs were present in many individuals, most TCR sequences turned up only very rarely across donors. The study listed 164 TCR beta chains as associated with cytomegalovirus. In a later analysis, several top co-occurrence clusters were reported to appear linked to parvovirus B19, influenza, CMV and Epstein-Barr virus. The presence/absence analyses assumed that sequencing depth was roughly uniform across donors, and that assumption may not be true. In a later analysis, TCR association rates were found to vary across HLA loci, with the most associated TCRs seen for DRB1 alleles and the fewest for HLA-C alleles. An earlier analysis of approximately 590 of the donors showed that most TCR beta V segments appeared in productive rearrangements either about 87% or about 30% of the time, which broadly matched IMGT annotations. In a later analysis, HLA-associated TCR beta chains showed more clonal expansion and lower generation probabilities than non-associated chains that were equally common. A cluster of highly shared sequence variants was judged likely to represent a technical artifact of the sequencing pipeline. Because HLA typing was missing for some donors at each locus, association tests included only the typed subset. Some IMGT-functional V segments, including TRBV6-2 and TRBV6-3, could not be distinguished by the 87-base-pair reads and were therefore excluded. A further reported finding was that TCR beta sequences accurately predicted the HLA-A and HLA-B alleles for most subjects in the first cohort. Linkage disequilibrium might explain the correlated functional status among segregating V segments, but an unknown experimental factor could not be ruled out. In this cohort, only TCR beta chains were sequenced, and detectable features were limited by the absence of alpha or paired-chain data. A later genetic analysis reported fewer N-insertions in productive TCRs among donors in an Asian-associated ancestry cluster than the roughly 670-donor mean. V-gene and J-gene trimming of TCR beta chains was associated with a missense DCLRE1C variant in a later genetic analysis, and the association was replicated in an independent cohort. Most CMV-associated TCR beta chains appeared to be HLA-restricted in a later analysis, and the HLA associations seemed to be driven largely by CMV exposure. When HLA alleles, especially DR and DQ, strongly co-occurred, attributing TCR associations to individual alleles was difficult. The authors suggested that the approach could potentially be generalized to other disease states and immunological phenotypes. A few of the identified cytomegalovirus-associated TCR beta chains were confirmed in vitro to be specific for cytomegalovirus antigens. The classifier was reported to diagnose cytomegalovirus status with high specificity and sensitivity in both the original and validation cohorts. The earlier analysis of nearly 600 of the donors excluded roughly 17 rarely observed V segments, including chromosome 9 orphons, because counts were too low. Immune exposure information for the cohort was limited to CMV serostatus. Specific HLA alleles were associated with roughly 17,000 TCR beta sequences at a false discovery rate of 0.05 in a later analysis.

Sequenced input: PBMCs. This chain is built from TRBV7-2 and TRBJ1-2; the D gene lacks a confident call. The TCR sequence derives from a man over 45 in good health and CMV-seronegative. The CDR3 sequence is CASSLVYSLSDGYTF. The DNA reads TGTGCCAGCAGCTTAGTGTACAGCCTCTCGGATGGCTACACCTTC.